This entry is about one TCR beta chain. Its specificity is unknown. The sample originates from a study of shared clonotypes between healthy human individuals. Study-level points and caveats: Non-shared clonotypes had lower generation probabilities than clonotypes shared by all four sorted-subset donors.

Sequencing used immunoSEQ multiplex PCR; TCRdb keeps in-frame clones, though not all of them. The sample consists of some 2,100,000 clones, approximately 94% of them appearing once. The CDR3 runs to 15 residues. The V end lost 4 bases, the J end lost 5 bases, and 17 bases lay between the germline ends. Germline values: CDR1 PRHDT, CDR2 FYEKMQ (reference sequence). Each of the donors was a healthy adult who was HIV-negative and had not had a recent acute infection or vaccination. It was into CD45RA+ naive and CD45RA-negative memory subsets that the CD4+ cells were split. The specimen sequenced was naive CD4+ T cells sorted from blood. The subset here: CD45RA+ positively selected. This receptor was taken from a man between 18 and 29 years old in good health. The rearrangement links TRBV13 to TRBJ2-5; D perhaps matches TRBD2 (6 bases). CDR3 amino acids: CASSYRGTRWETQYF. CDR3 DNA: TGTGCCAGCAGCTATCGCGGGACTCGTTGGGAGACCCAGTACTTC.